This paragraph reports one TCR beta chain. Antigen specificity is unknown. Researchers partitioned CD4+ cells into CD45RA+ naive and CD45RA-negative memory subsets. The data stem from a study of shared clonotypes between healthy human individuals. Deep-level settings were used for running the assay. The protocol was immunoSEQ multiplex PCR, while the TCRdb copy is restricted to in-frame clones and leaves out a portion. Counted here are roughly 2.5 million clones, roughly nine tenths occurring once; the ten biggest clones make up roughly 0.15%. With 4 bases removed from V and 0 bases from J, the gap between germline ends came to 13 bases. Germline CDR1 is WNHNN and CDR2 is SYGVQD (reference sequence). This CDR3 contains 16 residues. Study results and caveats: Lower generation probabilities were found for non-shared clonotypes than for those shared by all four donors. Estimated richness was generally greater in naive than memory subsets.

The specimen sequenced was naive CD4+ T cells sorted from blood. Subset given: CD45RA+ positively selected. The sequence derives from a man aged 18-30 years in good health. The gene calls are TRBV10-1 and TRBJ2-1; D is perhaps TRBD2 (7 bases). The CDR3, as DNA: TGCGCCAGCAGTGCTGGGGGGGCCGGCTCCTACAATGAGCAGTTCTTC. Translation: CASSAGGAGSYNEQFF.